Listed here are 12 T cell receptor beta chains from one sample, sequenced in a study of T-cell reconstitution after alpha-beta-depleted transplantation in children. Unique molecular identifiers were incorporated into the prepared TCRbeta library. From the PCR reads, TCRdb called clonotypes with MiXCR, one entry per CDR3 protein. The sample records about 220,000 distinct CDR3 sequences, around a sixth being singletons. The sequencing used PBMCs, mostly from graft donor cells, collected 360 days after TCRalphabeta/CD19-depleted stem cell transplant. The receptors come from a male patient aged 2-10 years who had a stem cell transplant for acute lymphoblastic leukemia, so the T cells may come from the graft donor.

This clonotype was picked up a small number of times. V usage is TRBV10-3 and J usage is TRBJ1-5, with unresolved D. The CDR3 has 12 residues. Germline V gene data show CDR1 as ENHRY and CDR2 as SYGVKD. V lost 11 bases and J lost 0, with 8 bases in between. The DNA of the CDR3 is TGTGCCGTTCAGGATAGCAATCAGCCCCAGCATTTT. The encoded protein is CAVQDSNQPQHF.

The CDR3 nucleotides are TGTGCCAGCAGCTTAGATTGGGGGGCCAATGAGCAGTTCTTC. Amino acids: CASSLDWGANEQFF. The chain recombines TRBV11-2 with TRBJ2-1; D is perhaps TRBD1 or TRBD2 (6 bases each). V was pared by 0 bases and J by 6 bases, with 9 bases between. Germline values: CDR1 SGHAT, CDR2 FQNNGV. The length of the CDR3 is 14 residues.

V is TRBV7-2 and J is TRBJ2-3; no reliable D call. V gave up 1 base and J gave up 4 bases, with 3 bases separating them. The CDR3 has 12 amino acids. CDR1 is SGHTA, CDR2 FQGNSA, per germline. This chain's CDR3 is CASSLVPDTQYF. The CDR3 DNA follows: TGTGCCAGCAGCTTAGTACCAGATACGCAGTATTTT.

The rearrangement links TRBV5-1 to TRBJ2-5; 8 bases fit TRBD1. The CDR3 loop spans 15 amino acids. V shed 4 bases and J 4 bases; nucleotides not matched to a gene: 9. CDR1 is SGHRS and CDR2 is YFSETQ in the germline V gene. The CDR3 loop reads CASSRQGQVVETQYF. In DNA, the CDR3 is TGCGCCAGCAGCCGGCAGGGACAGGTTGTAGAGACCCAGTACTTC.

By share of the sample, this clonotype is medium-sized. This chain's CDR3 is CASSLPSTGGEQFF. In DNA form, the CDR3 reads TGTGCCAGCAGTTTACCCTCGACAGGGGGTGAGCAGTTCTTC. The chain combines TRBV27 with TRBJ2-1, with 9 bases aligning to TRBD1. CDR1 and CDR2 (germline): MNHEY, SMNVEV (reference sequence). The CDR3 sequence is 14 residues long. J gave up 9 bases and V 2 bases, and 5 bases lay outside the gene matches.

This clonotype has a handful of counts. This chain joins TRBV27 and TRBJ2-7; TRBD1 aligns across 10 bases. Germline V gene sequence: CDR1 MNHEY, CDR2 SMNVEV (reference sequence). The CDR3 is 15 amino acids. The V gene end was trimmed by 1 base and the J gene end by 5 bases; junction bases not matched to a gene: 5. CDR3 amino acids: CASSLFSTGGDEQYF. The CDR3 nucleotides are TGTGCCAGCAGTTTATTCTCGACAGGGGGCGACGAGCAGTACTTC.

This clonotype was seen a handful of times. This chain connects TRBV4-3 to TRBJ2-5; 12 bases match TRBD2. Trimming took 1 base from V and 1 from J; bases not matched to a gene: 13. Germline V CDR1 and CDR2: LGHNA, YSLEER. The CDR3 consists of 20 residues. CDR3 amino acids: CASSQGISLAGGAFQETQYF. The CDR3 DNA sequence: TGCGCCAGCAGCCAAGGGATCAGTCTAGCGGGAGGGGCCTTCCAAGAGACCCAGTACTTC.

This rearrangement joins TRBV11-2 to TRBJ2-5; D gene unclear. Trimming removed 1 base from V and 3 bases from J, with 6 bases in between. Germline CDR1 and CDR2: SGHAT and FQNNGV. The CDR3 sequence is 13 residues long. The DNA of the CDR3 is TGTGCCAGCAGCTTAGTAGGAGAAGAGACCCAGTACTTC. Amino acid sequence: CASSLVGEETQYF.

In the case of this clonotype: The germline gene is not matched at one end of the junction; a read error may be the cause. The rearrangement links TRBV4-1 to TRBJ2-3; a weak D match, TRBD2 (6 bases). CDR1 and CDR2 (germline): MGHRA, YSYEKL. The CDR3 is made up of 15 amino acids. The CDR3: CASSPGSNVADTQYF. The CDR3 DNA is TGTGCCAGCAGCCCCGGGAGCAACGTCGCAGATACGCAGTATTTT.

This clonotype was found a few times. J is TRBJ2-2 and V is TRBV6-5; no firm D call. This CDR3 has 15 residues. V lost 0 bases, J lost 5 bases, and 10 bases lay in between. Germline V gene lookup returns CDR1 MNHEY and CDR2 SVGAGI. The CDR3 sequence is CASSYSTWGTGELFF. DNA of the CDR3: TGTGCCAGCAGTTACTCGACCTGGGGTACCGGGGAGCTGTTTTTT.

The chain employs TRBV18 and TRBJ1-3; TRBD1 matches at 7 bases. Germline trimming cut 4 bases from V and 4 bases from J; bases unmatched to any gene: 7. The CDR3 sequence is 15 residues long. Germline V gives CDR1 KGHSH, CDR2 LQKENI. This chain's CDR3 is CASSQTGQVGNTIYF. DNA of the CDR3: TGTGCCAGCTCACAAACCGGACAGGTCGGAAACACCATATATTTT.

This clonotype has only a few counts. The V gene is TRBV29-1, the J gene TRBJ2-5; either TRBD1 or TRBD2 may supply D (5 bases each). Germline loops: CDR1 SQVTM, CDR2 ANQGSEA. Trimming took 3 bases from V and 1 from J, leaving 18 bases between them. CDR3 length: 16 amino acids. This CDR3 reads CSVDWARGASQETQYF. As DNA, the CDR3 is TGCAGCGTTGATTGGGCTAGAGGGGCCAGCCAAGAGACCCAGTACTTC.